This T cell receptor (beta chain) comes out of a study of shared clonotypes between healthy human individuals. V shed 5 bases, J shed 8 bases, and the junction held 11 bases outside the gene matches. The CDR3 sequence is 15 residues long. Germline V CDR1 and CDR2: SGHAT, FQNNGV. Overall study findings and caveats: Naive CD4 clonotype sharing across four donors was approximately 5%.

Points on this clone: The antigen is unknown.

Here immunoSEQ multiplex PCR was the method, and the copy in TCRdb shows in-frame clones only, minus some. Of hundreds of thousands of clones in the sample, over 65% are singletons; the top ten hold about 1.8%. Sequencing was done on a sample of memory CD4+ T cells sorted from blood. Subset meaning: CD45RA-negative fraction. J is TRBJ2-1 and V is TRBV11-2, with 8 bases identical to TRBD1. The sequence derives from a young woman in good health. For the CDR3, the DNA is TGTGCCAGCAGCACATTGGACAGGGTTTGGCATGAGCAGTTCTTC. Residues: CASSTLDRVWHEQFF.